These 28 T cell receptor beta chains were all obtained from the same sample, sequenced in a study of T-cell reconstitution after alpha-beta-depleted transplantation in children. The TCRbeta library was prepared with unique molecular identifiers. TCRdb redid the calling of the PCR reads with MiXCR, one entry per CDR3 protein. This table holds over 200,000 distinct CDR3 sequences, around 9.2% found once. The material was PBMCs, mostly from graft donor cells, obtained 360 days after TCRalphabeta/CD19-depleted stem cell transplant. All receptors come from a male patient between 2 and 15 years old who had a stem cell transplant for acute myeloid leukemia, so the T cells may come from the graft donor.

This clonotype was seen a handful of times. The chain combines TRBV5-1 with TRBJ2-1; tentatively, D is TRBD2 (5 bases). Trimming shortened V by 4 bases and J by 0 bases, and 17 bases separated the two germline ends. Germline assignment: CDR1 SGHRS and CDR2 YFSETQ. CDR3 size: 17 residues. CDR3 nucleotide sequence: TGCGCCAGCAGCACCTCCCGAAAGCGGAGCTCCTACAATGAGCAGTTCTTC. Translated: CASSTSRKRSSYNEQFF.

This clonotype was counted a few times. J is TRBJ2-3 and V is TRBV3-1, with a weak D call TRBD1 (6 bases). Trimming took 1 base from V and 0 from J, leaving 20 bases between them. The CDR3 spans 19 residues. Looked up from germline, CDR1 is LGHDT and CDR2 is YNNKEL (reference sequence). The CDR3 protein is CASSQGGFAGDPSTDTQYF. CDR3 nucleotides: TGTGCCAGCAGCCAAGGGGGTTTCGCAGGGGACCCTAGCACAGATACGCAGTATTTT.

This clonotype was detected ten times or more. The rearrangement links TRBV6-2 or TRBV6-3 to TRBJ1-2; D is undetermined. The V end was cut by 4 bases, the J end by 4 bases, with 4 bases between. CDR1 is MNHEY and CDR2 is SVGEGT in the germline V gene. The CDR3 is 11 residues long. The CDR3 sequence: CASSSLYGYTF. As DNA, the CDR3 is TGTGCCAGCAGTTCCCTCTATGGCTACACCTTC.

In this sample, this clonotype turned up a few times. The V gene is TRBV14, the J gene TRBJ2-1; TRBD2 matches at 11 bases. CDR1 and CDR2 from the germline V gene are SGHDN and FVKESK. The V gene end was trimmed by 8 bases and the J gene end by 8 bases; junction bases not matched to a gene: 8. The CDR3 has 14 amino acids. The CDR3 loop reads CASQTSGSRDEQFF. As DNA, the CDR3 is TGTGCCAGCCAAACTAGCGGGAGTCGCGATGAGCAGTTCTTC.

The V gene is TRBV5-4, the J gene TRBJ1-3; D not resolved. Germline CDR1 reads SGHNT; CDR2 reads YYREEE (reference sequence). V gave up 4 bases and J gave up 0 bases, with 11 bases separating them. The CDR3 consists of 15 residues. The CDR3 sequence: CASSPPPGSGNTIYF. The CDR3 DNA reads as TGTGCCAGCAGCCCCCCCCCCGGCTCTGGAAACACCATATATTTT.

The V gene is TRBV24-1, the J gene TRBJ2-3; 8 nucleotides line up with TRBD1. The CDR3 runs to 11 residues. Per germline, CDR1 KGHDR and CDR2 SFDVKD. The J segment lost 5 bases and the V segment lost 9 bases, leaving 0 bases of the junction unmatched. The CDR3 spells CATGTGDTQYF. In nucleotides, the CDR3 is TGTGCCACCGGGACAGGAGATACGCAGTATTTT.

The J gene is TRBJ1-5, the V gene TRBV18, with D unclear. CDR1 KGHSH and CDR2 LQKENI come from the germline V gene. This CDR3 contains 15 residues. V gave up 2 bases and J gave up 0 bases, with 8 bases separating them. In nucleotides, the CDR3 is TGTGCCAGCTCACCAAGGCAGGCTAGCAATCAGCCCCAGCATTTT. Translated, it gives CASSPRQASNQPQHF.

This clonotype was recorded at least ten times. CDR3 sequence reads: CASSLRGTEAFF. CDR3 in DNA: TGCGCCAGCAGCTTGAGGGGCACTGAAGCTTTCTTT. The J gene is TRBJ1-1, the V gene TRBV5-1; TRBD1 is a possible D gene (5 bases). CDR3 size: 12 residues. Germline assignment: CDR1 SGHRS and CDR2 YFSETQ. The V gene lost 1 base and the J gene lost 4 bases, with 5 bases spanning the gap.

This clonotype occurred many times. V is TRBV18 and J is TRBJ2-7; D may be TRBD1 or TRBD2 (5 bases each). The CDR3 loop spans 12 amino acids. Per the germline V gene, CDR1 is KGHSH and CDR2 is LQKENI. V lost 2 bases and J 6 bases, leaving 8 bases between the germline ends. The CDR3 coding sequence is TGTGCCAGCTCACCAACGGGACGCGAGCAGTACGTC. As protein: CASSPTGREQYV.

The CDR3: CASSLTADRNTIYF. The CDR3 bases are TGCGCCAGCAGCTTGACGGCAGATAGAAACACCATATATTTT. The rearrangement links TRBV5-1 to TRBJ1-3; D ambiguous. V shed 1 base and J shed 5 bases, with 10 bases lying between them. The CDR3 has 14 amino acids. Germline V gene data show CDR1 as SGHRS and CDR2 as YFSETQ.

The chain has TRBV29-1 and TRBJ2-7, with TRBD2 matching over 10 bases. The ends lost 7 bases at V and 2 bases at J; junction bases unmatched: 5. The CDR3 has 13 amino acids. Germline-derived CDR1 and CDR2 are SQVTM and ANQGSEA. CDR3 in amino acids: CSAGTSAPYEQYF. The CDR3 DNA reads TGCAGCGCTGGGACTAGCGCTCCCTACGAGCAGTACTTC.

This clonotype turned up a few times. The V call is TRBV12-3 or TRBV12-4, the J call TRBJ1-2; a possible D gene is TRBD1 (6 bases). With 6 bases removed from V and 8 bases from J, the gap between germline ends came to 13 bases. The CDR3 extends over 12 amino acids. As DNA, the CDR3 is TGTGCCAGCAGCCGGGACACGCAGGGCTACACCTTC. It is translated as CASSRDTQGYTF.

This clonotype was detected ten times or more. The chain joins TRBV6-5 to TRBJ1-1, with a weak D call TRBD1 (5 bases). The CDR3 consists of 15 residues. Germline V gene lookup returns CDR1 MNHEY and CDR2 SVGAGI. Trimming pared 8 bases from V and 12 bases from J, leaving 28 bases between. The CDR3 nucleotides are TGTGCCAGCCTCGGCAGGGCATCATTCAATGGCAAGTCTTTCTTT. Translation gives CASLGRASFNGKSFF.

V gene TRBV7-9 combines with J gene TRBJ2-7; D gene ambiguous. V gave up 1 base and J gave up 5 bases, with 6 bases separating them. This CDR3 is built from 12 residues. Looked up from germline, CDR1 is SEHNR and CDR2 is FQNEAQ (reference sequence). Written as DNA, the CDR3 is TGTGCCAGCAGCTTAGGGCTCAACGAGCAGTACTTC. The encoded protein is CASSLGLNEQYF.

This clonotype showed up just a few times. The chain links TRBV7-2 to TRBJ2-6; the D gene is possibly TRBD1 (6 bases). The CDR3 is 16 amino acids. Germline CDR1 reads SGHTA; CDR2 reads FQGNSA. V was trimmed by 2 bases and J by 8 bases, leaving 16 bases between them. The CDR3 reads CASSLRGHELSNVLTF. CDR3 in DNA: TGTGCCAGCAGCTTAAGGGGACACGAACTTTCCAACGTCCTGACTTTC.

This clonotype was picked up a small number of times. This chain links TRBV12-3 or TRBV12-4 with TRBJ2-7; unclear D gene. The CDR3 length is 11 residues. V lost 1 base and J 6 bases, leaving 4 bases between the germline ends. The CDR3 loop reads CASSLGVEQYF. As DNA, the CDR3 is TGTGCCAGCAGTTTAGGGGTCGAGCAGTACTTC.

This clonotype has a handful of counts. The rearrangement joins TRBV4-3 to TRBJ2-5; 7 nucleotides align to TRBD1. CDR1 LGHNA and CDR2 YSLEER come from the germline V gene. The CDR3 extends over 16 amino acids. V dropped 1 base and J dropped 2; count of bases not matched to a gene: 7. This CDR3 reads CASSQVPVRGQETQYF. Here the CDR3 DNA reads TGCGCCAGCAGCCAAGTTCCTGTCAGGGGGCAAGAGACCCAGTACTTC.

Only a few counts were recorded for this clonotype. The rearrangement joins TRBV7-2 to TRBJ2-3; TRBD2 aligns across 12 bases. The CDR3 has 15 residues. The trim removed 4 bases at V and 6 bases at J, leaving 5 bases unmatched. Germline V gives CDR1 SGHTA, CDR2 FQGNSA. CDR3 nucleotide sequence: TGTGCCAGCAGCTCCGCCGGGACTAGCGGGGATACGCAGTATTTT. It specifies CASSSAGTSGDTQYF.

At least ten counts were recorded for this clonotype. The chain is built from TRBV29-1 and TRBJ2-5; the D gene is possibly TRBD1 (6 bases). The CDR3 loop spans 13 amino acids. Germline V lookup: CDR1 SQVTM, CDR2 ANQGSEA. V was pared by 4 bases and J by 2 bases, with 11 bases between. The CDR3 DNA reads TGCAGCGTTGTGGACAGAATACAAGAGACCCAGTACTTC. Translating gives CSVVDRIQETQYF.

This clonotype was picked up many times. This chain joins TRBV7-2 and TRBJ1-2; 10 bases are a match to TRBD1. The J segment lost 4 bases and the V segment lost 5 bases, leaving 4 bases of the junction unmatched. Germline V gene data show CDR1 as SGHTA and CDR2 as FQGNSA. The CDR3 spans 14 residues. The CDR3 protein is CASSPRDRGYGYTF. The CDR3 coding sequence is TGTGCCAGCAGCCCCCGGGACAGGGGCTATGGCTACACCTTC.

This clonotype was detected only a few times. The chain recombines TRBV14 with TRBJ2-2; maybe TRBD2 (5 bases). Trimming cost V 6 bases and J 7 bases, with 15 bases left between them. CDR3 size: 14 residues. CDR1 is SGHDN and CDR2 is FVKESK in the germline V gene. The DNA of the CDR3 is TGTGCCAGCAGACAACCGGGTGCGGGCGGGGAGCTGTTTTTT. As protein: CASRQPGAGGELFF. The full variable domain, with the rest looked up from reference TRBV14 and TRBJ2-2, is EAGVTQFPSHSVIEKGQTVTLRCDPISGHDNLYWYRRVMGKEIKFLLHFVKESKQDESGMPNNRFLAERTGGTYSTLKVQPAELEDSGVYFCASRQPGAGGELFFGEGSRLTVL.

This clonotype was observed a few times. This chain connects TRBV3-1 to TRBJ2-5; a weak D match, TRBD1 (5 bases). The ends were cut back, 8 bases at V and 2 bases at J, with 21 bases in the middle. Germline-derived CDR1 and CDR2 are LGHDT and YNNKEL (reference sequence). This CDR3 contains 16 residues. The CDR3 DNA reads TGTGCCAGCGATTTTTTGACCTTTAGGGGTCAAGAGACCCAGTACTTC. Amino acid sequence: CASDFLTFRGQETQYF.

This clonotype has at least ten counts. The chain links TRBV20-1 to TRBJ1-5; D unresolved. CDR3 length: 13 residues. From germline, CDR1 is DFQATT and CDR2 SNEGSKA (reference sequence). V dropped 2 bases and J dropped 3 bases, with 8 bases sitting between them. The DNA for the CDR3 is TGCAGTGCTAGACCGGACTCCAATCAGCCCCAGCATTTT. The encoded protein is CSARPDSNQPQHF.

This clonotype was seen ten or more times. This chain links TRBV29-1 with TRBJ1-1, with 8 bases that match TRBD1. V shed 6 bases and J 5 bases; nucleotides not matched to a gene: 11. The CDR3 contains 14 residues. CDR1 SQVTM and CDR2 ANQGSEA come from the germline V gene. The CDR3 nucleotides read TGCAGCGTCGAAAACAGGGGGAGGGAGACTGAAGCTTTCTTT. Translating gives CSVENRGRETEAFF.

CDR3 in amino acids: CASRGRARETQYF. The CDR3 DNA reads TGTGCCAGCAGAGGCAGGGCCAGGGAGACCCAGTACTTC. This chain links TRBV27 with TRBJ2-5; weak D call: TRBD1 (5 bases). Germline lookup yields CDR1 MNHEY and CDR2 SMNVEV (reference sequence). CDR3 length: 13 residues. The germline V and J ends were trimmed by 6 bases and 5 bases, with 13 bases remaining between them.

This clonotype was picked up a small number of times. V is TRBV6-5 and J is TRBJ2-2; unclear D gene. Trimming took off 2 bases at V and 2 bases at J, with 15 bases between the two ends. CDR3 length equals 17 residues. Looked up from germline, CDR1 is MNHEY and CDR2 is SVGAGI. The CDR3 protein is CASSYHRQHYNTGELFF. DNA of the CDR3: TGTGCCAGCAGTTACCATAGGCAGCACTACAACACCGGGGAGCTGTTTTTT.

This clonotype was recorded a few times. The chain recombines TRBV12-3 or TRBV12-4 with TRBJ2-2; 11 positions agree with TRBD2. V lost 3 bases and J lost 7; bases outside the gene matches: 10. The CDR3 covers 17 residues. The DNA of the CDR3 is TGTGCCAGCAGTTTCTCTAGCGGGGGGTCAGCGGGCGGGGAGCTGTTTTTT. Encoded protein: CASSFSSGGSAGGELFF.

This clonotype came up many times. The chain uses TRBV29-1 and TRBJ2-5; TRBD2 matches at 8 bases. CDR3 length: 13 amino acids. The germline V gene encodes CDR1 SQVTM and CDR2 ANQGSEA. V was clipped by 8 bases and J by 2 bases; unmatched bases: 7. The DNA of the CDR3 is TGCAGCATTGCGGGGGGACCTCAAGAGACCCAGTACTTC. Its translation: CSIAGGPQETQYF.